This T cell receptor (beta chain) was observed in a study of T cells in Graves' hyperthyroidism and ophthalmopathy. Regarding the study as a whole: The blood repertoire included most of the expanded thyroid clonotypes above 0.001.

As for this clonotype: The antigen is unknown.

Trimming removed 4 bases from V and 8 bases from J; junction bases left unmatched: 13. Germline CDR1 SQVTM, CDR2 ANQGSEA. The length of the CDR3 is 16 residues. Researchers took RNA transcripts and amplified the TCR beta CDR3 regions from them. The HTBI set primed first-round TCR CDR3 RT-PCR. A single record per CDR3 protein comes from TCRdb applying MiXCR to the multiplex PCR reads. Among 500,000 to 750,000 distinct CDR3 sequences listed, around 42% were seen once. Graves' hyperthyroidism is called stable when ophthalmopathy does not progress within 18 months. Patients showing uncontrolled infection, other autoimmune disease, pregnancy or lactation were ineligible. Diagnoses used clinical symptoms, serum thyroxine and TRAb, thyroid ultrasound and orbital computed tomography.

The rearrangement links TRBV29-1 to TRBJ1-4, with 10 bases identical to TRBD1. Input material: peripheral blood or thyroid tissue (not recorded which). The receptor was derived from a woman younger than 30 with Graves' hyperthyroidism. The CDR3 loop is CSVAPIRDRGREKLFF. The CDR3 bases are TGCAGCGTTGCACCTATTAGGGACAGGGGTCGCGAAAAACTGTTTTTT.